This TCR beta chain was sequenced during a study of regulatory T cells in long-lasting Graves disease. Study details: By definition, persistent Graves' disease involved antithyroid drugs for over 5 years alongside positive TSH receptor antibodies.

Combining iRepertoire HTBI primers with Arm-PCR of CDR3 regions, the authors built TCR beta libraries. Each CDR3 protein gets one entry after TCRdb re-called the multiplex PCR reads with MiXCR. The sample includes approximately 440,000 distinct CDR3 sequences, around 20% of them seen just once. Time point defined: persistent/refractory GD, antithyroid drugs over 5 years with positive TRAb. Scientists built the TCR library using RNA that was extracted from PBMCs. The patients were drawn from one endocrinology department in Xi'an, China. From germline, CDR1 is MNHEY and CDR2 SVGEGT. This CDR3 has 14 residues. V shed 2 bases and J shed 6 bases, with 11 bases lying between them. Whole-study results and caveats: There was favoring of TRBV28, TRBJ1-2 and TRBJ2-5 in persistent disease. Persistent Graves' patients showed reduced TCR diversity versus newly diagnosed patients.

Remarks on this clonotype: Its antigen is unidentified.

This TCR was sampled from a female donor with Graves disease. The specimen was peripheral blood mononuclear cells (PBMCs), collected when the disease was refractory, from a patient treated with antithyroid drugs. The rearrangement links TRBV6-2 or TRBV6-3 to TRBJ2-1; perhaps TRBD2 as D (5 bases). CDR3 bases: TGTGCCAGCAGTTACCCTCCACTAGTCAATGAGCAGTTCTTC. The encoded protein is CASSYPPLVNEQFF.